This record covers a single T cell receptor (beta chain). This record belongs to a study of blood T cell repertoires in COVID-19. In the study overall: Acute and convalescent COVID-19 specimens originated in the United States, Italy and Spain.

The protocol was immunoSEQ multiplex PCR, while the TCRdb copy is restricted to in-frame clones and leaves out a portion. The sample holds about 370,000 clones, 80% to 90% seen once. Participants came from about two dozen US areas, aged about 18 to 95 years. Donors in Cohort 3 who had recovered were those with two negative PCRs, healthcare professional clearance, or resolution of their symptoms. Specimen: PBMCs or T cells enriched from blood (not recorded which). This receptor was obtained from a man between 18 and 29 years old who had recovered from COVID-19.

CDR3 sequence: CASSKPGQVYEQYF. As DNA, the CDR3 is TGTGCCAGCAGTAAACCCGGACAGGTTTACGAGCAGTACTTC. The chain combines TRBV28 with TRBJ2-7, with TRBD1 matching over 7 bases. V lost 5 bases to trimming and J lost 4 bases; unmatched junction nucleotides: 8. CDR1 MDHEN and CDR2 SYDVKM come from the germline V gene. The CDR3 is 14 amino acids.